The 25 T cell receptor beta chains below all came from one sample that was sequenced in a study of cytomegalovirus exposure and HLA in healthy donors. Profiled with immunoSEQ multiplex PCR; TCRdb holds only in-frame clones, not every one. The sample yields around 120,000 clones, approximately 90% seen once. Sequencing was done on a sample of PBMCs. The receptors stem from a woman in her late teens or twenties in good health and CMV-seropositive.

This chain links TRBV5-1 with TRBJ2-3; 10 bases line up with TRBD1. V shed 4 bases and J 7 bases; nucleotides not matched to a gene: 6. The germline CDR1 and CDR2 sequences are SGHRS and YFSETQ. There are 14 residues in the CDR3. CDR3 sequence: CASSTGTGAYTQYF. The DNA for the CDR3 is TGCGCCAGCAGCACGGGGACAGGGGCGTATACGCAGTATTTT.

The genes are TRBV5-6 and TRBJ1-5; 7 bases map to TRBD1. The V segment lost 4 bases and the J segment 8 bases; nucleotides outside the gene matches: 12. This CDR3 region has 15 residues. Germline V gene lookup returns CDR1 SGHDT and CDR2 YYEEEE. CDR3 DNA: TGTGCCAGCAGCCCTCGACAGGGATATGGCGAGCCCCAGCATTTT. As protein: CASSPRQGYGEPQHF. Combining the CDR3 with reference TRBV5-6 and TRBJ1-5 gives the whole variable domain DAGVTQSPTHLIKTRGQQVTLRCSPKSGHDTVSWYQQALGQGPQFIFQYYEEEERQRGNFPDRFSGHQFPNYSSELNVNALLLGDSALYLCASSPRQGYGEPQHFGDGTRLSIL.

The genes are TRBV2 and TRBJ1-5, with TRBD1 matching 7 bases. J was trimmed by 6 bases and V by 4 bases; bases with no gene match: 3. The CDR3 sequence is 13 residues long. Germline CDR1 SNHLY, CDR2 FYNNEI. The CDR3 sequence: CASSVTGAQPQHF. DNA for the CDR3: TGTGCCAGCAGTGTAACAGGGGCTCAGCCCCAGCATTTT. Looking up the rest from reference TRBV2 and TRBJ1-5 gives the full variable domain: EPEVTQTPSHQVTQMGQEVILRCVPISNHLYFYWYRQILGQKVEFLVSFYNNEISEKSEIFDDQFSVERPDGSNFTLKIRSTKLEDSAMYFCASSVTGAQPQHFGDGTRLSIL.

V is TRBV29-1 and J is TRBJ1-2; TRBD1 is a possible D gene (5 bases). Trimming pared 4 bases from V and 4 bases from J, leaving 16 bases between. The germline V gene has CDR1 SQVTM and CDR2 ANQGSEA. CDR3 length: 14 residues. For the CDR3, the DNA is TGCAGCGTTGGCCCTCGACAGAGAGGCTATGGCTACACCTTC. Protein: CSVGPRQRGYGYTF.

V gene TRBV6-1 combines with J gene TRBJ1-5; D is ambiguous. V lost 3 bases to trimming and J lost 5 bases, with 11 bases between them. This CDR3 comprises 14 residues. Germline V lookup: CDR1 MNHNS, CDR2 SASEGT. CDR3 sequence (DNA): TGTGCCAGCAGTGAGGCGGGGTTCGATCAGCCCCAGCATTTT. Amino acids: CASSEAGFDQPQHF.

In nucleotides, the CDR3 is TGCGCCAGTGGACAGGGGGATTTTGTAGGTAAGGAGCAGTACTTC. This encodes CASGQGDFVGKEQYF. The chain is built from TRBV5-1 and TRBJ2-7; 10 bases agree with TRBD1. The CDR3 has 15 amino acids. J was trimmed by 7 bases and V by 8 bases; bases with no gene match: 15. Germline values: CDR1 SGHRS, CDR2 YFSETQ.

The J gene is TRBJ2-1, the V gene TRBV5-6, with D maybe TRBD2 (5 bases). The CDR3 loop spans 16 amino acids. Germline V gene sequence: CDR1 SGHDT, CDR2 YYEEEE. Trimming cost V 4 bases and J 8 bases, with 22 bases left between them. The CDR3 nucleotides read TGTGCCAGCAGCCGCCTGGGAGCGGCCCGCCGGGATGAGCAGTTCTTC. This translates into CASSRLGAARRDEQFF. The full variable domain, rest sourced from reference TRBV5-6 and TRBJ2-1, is DAGVTQSPTHLIKTRGQQVTLRCSPKSGHDTVSWYQQALGQGPQFIFQYYEEEERQRGNFPDRFSGHQFPNYSSELNVNALLLGDSALYLCASSRLGAARRDEQFFGPGTRLTVL.

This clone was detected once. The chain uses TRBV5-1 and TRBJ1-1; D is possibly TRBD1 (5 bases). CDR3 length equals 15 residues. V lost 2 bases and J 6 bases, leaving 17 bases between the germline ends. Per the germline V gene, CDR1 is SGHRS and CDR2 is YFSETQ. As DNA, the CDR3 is TGCGCCAGCAGCTTCCGGGACTCAATTAACGCTGAAGCTTTCTTT. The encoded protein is CASSFRDSINAEAFF. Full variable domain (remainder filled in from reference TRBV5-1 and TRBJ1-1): KAGVTQTPRYLIKTRGQQVTLSCSPISGHRSVSWYQQTPGQGLQFLFEYFSETQRNKGNFPGRFSGRQFSNSRSEMNVSTLELGDSALYLCASSFRDSINAEAFFGQGTRLTVV.

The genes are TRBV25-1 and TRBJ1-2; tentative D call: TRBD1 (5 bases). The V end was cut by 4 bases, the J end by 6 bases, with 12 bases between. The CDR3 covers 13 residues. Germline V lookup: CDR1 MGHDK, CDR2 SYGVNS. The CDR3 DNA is TGTGCCAGCAGTGCATGGGGCGCCCATGGCTACACCTTC. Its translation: CASSAWGAHGYTF.

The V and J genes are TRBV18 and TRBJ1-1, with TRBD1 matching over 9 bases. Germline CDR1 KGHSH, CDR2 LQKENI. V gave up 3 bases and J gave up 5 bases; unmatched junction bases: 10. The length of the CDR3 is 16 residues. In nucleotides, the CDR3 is TGTGCCAGCTCACCGGACAGGGGATTATTGGGAACTGAAGCTTTCTTT. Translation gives CASSPDRGLLGTEAFF.

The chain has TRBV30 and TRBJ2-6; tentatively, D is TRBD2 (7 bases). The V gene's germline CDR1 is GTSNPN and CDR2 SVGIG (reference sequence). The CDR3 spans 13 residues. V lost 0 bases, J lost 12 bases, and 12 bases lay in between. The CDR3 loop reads CAWSVTGRGVLTF. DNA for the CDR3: TGTGCCTGGAGTGTAACAGGGAGGGGCGTCCTGACTTTC.

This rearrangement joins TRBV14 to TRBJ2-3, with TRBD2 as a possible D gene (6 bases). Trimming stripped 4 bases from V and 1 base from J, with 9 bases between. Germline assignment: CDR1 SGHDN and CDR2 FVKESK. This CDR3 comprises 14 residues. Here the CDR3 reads CASSLGGGTDTQYF. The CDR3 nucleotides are TGTGCCAGCAGCCTGGGGGGAGGCACAGATACGCAGTATTTT.

The CDR3 is CASSQRRSSYEQYF. The CDR3 DNA is TGTGCCAGCAGCCAACGACGGAGCTCCTACGAGCAGTACTTC. V is TRBV11-2 and J is TRBJ2-7; D remains unclear. The V gene's germline CDR1 is SGHAT and CDR2 FQNNGV. V was pared by 5 bases and J by 0 bases, with 11 bases between. The CDR3 length is 14 residues.

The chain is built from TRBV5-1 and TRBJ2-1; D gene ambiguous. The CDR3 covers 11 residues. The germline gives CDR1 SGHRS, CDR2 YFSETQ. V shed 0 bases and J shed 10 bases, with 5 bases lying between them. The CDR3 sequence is CASSLGREQFF. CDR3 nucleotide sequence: TGCGCCAGCAGCTTGGGGCGGGAGCAGTTCTTC.

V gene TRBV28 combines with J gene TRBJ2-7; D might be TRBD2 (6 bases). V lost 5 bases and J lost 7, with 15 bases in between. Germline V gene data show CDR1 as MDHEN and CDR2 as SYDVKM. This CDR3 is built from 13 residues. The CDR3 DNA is TGTGCCAGCAGTGGTAGCCGTCGGGGGGAGCAGTACTTC. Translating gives CASSGSRRGEQYF.

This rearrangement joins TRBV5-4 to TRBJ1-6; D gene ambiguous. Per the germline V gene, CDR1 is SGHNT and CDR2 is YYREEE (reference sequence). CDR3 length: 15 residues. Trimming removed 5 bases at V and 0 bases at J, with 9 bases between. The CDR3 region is CASSRGSSYNSPLHF. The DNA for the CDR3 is TGTGCCAGCAGTCGAGGTAGCTCCTATAATTCACCCCTCCACTTT.

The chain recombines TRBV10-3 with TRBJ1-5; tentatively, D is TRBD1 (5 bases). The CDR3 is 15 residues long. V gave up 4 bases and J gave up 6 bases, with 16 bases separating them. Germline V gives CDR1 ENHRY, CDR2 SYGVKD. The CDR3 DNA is TGTGCCATCAGTGCCCACGGGGGAGGCGGTCAGCCCCAGCATTTT. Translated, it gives CAISAHGGGGQPQHF.

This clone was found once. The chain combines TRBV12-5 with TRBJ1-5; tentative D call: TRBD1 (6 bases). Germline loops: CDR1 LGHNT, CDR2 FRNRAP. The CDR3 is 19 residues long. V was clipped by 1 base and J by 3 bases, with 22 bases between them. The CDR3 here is CASGLAFVGGGGYNQPQHF. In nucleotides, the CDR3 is TGTGCTAGTGGTTTGGCATTCGTAGGTGGGGGGGGCTACAATCAGCCCCAGCATTTT.

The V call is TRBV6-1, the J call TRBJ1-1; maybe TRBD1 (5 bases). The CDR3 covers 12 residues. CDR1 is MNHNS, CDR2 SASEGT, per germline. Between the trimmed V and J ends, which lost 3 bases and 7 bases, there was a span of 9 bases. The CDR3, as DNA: TGTGCCAGCAGTGAGACAGAAAATGAAGCTTTCTTT. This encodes CASSETENEAFF.

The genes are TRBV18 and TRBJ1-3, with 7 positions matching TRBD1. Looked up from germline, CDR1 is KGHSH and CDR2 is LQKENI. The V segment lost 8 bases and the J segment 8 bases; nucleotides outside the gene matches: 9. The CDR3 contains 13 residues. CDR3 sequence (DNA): TGTGCCAGCGCAGACAGGGTCGCTGACACCATATATTTT. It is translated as CASADRVADTIYF.

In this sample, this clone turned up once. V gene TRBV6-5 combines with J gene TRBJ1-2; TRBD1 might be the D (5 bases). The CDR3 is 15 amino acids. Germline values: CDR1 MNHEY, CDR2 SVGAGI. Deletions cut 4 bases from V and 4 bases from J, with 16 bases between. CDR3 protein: CASSLAGGRGYGYTF. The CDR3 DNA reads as TGTGCCAGCAGTTTGGCGGGGGGAAGGGGCTATGGCTACACCTTC.

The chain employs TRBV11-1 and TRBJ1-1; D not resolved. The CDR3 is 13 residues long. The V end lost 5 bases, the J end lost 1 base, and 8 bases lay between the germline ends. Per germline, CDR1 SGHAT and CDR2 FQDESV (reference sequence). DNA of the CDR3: TGTGCCAGCAGCCAAATGCGGAACACTGAAGCTTTCTTT. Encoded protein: CASSQMRNTEAFF.

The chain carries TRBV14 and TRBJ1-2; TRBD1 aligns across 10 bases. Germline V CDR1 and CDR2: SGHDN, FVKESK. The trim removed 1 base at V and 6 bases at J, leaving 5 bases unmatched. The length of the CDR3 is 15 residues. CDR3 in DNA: TGTGCCAGCAGCCAAGGGACAGGGGGGCTTCATGGCTACACCTTC. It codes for CASSQGTGGLHGYTF.

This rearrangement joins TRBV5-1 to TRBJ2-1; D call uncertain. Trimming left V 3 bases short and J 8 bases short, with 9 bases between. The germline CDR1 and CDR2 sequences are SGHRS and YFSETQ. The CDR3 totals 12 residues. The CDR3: CASSSNTDEQFF. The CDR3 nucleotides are TGCGCCAGCAGCTCTAATACGGATGAGCAGTTCTTC.

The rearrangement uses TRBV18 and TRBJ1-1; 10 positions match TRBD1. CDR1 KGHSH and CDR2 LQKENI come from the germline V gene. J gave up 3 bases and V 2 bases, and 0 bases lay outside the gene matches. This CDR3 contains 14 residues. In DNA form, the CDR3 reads TGTGCCAGCTCACCAGGGACAGGGGACACTGAAGCTTTCTTT. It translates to CASSPGTGDTEAFF. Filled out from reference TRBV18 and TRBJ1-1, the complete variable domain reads NAGVMQNPRHLVRRRGQEARLRCSPMKGHSHVYWYRQLPEEGLKFMVYLQKENIIDESGMPKERFSAEFPKEGPSILRIQQVVRGDSAAYFCASSPGTGDTEAFFGQGTRLTVV.